The clone carrying this T cell receptor beta chain was found many times. Unique molecular identifiers were incorporated when the TCRbeta library was constructed. Each CDR3 protein is one row after TCRdb ran MiXCR on the PCR reads. The data show more than 550,000 distinct CDR3 sequences, under 12% seen once. The data originate from a study of T-cell reconstitution after alpha-beta-depleted transplantation in children. This CDR3 has 17 amino acids. Trimming cost V 0 bases and J 5 bases; bases outside gene matches: 11. Germline lookup yields CDR1 MNHEY and CDR2 SVGEGT. The chain couples TRBV6-2 or TRBV6-3 to TRBJ2-7, with 9 bases that match TRBD2. The TCR comes from a human donor who donated a stem cell graft to a child with acute myeloid leukemia. The sample in question was PBMCs from the stem cell graft donor, obtained from the stem cell graft. The chain's CDR3 is CASSYSSGSGRTDEQYF. CDR3 DNA: TGTGCCAGCAGTTACTCGAGTGGTAGCGGGAGAACGGACGAGCAGTACTTC.